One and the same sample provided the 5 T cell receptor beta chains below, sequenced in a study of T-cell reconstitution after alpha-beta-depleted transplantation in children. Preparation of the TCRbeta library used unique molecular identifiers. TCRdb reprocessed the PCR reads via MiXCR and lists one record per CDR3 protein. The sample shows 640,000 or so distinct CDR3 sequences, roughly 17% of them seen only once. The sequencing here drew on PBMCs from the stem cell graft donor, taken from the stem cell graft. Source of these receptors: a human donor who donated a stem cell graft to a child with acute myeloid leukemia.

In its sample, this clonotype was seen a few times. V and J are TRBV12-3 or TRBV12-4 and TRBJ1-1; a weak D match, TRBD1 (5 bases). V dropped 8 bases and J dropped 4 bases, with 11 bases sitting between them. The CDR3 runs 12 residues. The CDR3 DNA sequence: TGTGCCAGCCGGGGGGGGGTCACTGAAGCTTTCTTT. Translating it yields CASRGGVTEAFF.

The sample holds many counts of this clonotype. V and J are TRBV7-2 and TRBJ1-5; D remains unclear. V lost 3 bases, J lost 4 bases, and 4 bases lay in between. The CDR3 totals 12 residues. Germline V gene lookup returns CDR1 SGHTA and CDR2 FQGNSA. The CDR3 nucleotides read TGTGCCAGCAGCTTCACAAATCAGCCCCAGCATTTT. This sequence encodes CASSFTNQPQHF.

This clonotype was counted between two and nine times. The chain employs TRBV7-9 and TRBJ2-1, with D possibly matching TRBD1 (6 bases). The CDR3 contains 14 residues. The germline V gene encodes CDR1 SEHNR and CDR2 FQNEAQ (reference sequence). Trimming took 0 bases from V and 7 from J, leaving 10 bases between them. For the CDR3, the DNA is TGTGCCAGCAGCTTAGCAACAGGGTGGAATGAGCAGTTCTTC. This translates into CASSLATGWNEQFF.

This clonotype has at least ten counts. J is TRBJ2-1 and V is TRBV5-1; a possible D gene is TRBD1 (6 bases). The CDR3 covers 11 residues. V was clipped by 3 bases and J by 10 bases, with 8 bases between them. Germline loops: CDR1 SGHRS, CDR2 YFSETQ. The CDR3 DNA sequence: TGCGCCAGCAGCTCAGGACAGGAGCAGTTCTTC. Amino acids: CASSSGQEQFF.

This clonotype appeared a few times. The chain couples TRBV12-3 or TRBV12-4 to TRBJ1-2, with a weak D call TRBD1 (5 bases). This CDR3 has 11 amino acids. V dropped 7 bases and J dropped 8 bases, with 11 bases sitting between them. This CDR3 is CASNLGVGYTF. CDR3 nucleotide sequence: TGTGCCAGCAACTTGGGGGTCGGCTACACCTTC.